This T cell receptor beta chain was found in a study of T cell repertoires in cytomegalovirus infection. Study details: The authors used CMV epitopes that were HLA-C-restricted (recently identified) and HLA-B-restricted (well studied). It was the public TCR beta signatures that indicated both CMV infection and matching HLA type. Overall study results and limits: The cumulative frequency of public TCR beta families identified carriers of CMV plus the relevant HLA. The study found HLA-C-restricted CMV-specific TCR beta clonotypes dominating the ex vivo response.

The CDR3 runs 16 residues. Germline lookup yields CDR1 SGHTA and CDR2 FQGNSA. J was trimmed by 6 bases and V by 1 base; bases with no gene match: 9. TCRdb passed the reads through MiXCR, listing each CDR3 protein once. Of 44,000 or so distinct CDR3 sequences in the sample, 20% to 25% are singletons; the top ten hold 70% to 90%. This clonotype was picked up a small number of times. Its cognate antigen is unknown. The source material was CD8+ T cells from cultured PBMCs, sampled from culture after CMV antigen stimulation. V and J are TRBV7-2 and TRBJ2-3; 8 bases align to TRBD2. The TCR sequence derives from a human donor in good health (CMV status not recorded). Some clones in this sample may be carry-over from other donors' samples. CDR3 amino acids: CASSLEGLVSLDTQYF. DNA of the CDR3: TGTGCCAGCAGCTTAGAGGGACTAGTCTCGTTGGATACGCAGTATTTT.